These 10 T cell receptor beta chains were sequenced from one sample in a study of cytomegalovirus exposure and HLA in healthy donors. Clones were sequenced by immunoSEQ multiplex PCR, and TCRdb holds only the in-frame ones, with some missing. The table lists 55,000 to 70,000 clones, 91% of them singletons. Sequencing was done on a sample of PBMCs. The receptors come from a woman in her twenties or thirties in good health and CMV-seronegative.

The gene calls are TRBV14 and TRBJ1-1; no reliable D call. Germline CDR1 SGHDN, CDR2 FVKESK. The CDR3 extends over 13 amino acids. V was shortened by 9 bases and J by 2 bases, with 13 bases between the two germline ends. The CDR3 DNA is TGTGCCAGTACTAAAGGACTCAACACTGAAGCTTTCTTT. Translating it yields CASTKGLNTEAFF.

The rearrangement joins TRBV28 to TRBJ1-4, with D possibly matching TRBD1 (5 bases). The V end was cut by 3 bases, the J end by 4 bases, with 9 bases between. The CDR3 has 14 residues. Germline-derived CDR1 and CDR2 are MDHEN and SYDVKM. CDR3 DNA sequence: TGTGCCAGCAGTTTCAACAGGAATAATGAAAAACTGTTTTTT. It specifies CASSFNRNNEKLFF.

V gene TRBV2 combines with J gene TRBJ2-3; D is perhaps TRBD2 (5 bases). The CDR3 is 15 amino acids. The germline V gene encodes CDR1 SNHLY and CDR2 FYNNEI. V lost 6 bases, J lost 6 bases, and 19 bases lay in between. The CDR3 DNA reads TGTGCCAGCAGCAAAGAGGGTCTCCGGGCTGATACGCAGTATTTT. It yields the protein CASSKEGLRADTQYF.

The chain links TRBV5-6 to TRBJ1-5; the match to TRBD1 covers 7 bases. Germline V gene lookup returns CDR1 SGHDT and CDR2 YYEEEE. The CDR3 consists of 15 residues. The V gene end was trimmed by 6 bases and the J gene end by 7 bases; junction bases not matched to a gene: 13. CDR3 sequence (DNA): TGTGCCAGCACCAAAGGCTCGACAGGGCAACAGCCCCAGCATTTT. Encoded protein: CASTKGSTGQQPQHF.

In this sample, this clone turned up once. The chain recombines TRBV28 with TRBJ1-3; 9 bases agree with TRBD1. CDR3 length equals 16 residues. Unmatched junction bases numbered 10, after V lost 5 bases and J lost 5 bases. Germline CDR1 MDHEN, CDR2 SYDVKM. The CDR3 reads CASSGPGTGSRNTIYF. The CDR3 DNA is TGTGCCAGCAGTGGCCCCGGGACAGGGAGTAGAAACACCATATATTTT. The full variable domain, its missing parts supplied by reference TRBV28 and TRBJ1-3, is DVKVTQSSRYLVKRTGEKVFLECVQDMDHENMFWYRQDPGLGLRLIYFSYDVKMKEKGDIPEGYSVSREKKERFSLILESASTNQTSMYLCASSGPGTGSRNTIYFGEGSWLTVV.

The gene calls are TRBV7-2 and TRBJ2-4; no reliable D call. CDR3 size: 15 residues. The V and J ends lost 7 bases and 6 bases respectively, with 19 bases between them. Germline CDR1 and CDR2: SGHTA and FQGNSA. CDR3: CASKAAPLGVNIQYF. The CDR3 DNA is TGTGCCAGCAAAGCAGCCCCCTTAGGAGTAAACATTCAGTACTTC.

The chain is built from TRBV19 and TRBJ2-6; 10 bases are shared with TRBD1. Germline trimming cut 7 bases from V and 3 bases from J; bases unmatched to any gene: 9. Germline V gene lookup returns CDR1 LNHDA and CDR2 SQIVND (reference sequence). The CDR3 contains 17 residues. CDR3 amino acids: CASTLGTGVGGANVLTF. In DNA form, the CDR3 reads TGTGCCAGTACCCTAGGGACAGGGGTAGGTGGGGCCAACGTCCTGACTTTC.

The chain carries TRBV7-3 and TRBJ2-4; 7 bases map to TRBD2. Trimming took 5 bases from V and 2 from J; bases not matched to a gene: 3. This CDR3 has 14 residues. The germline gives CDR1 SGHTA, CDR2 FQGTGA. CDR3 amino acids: CASSPGGSKNIQYF. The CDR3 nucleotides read TGTGCCAGCAGCCCGGGAGGTTCCAAAAACATTCAGTACTTC.

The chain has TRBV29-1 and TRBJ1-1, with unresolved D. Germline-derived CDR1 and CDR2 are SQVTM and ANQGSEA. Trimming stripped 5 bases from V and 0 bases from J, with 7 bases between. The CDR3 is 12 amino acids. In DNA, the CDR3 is TGCAGCGTTTGTCATCTGAACACTGAAGCTTTCTTT. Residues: CSVCHLNTEAFF.

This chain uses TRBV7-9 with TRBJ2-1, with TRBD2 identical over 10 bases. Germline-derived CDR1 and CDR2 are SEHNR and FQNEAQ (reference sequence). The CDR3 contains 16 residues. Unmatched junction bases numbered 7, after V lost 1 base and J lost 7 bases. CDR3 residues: CASSLGTSGILNEQFF. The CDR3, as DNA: TGTGCCAGCAGCTTAGGAACTAGCGGGATCTTGAATGAGCAGTTCTTC.